This TCR beta chain was identified in a study of regulatory T cells in long-lasting Graves disease listed by TCRdb under 2021. A note on the overall study: Persistent Graves' disease meant more than 5 years of antithyroid drug treatment with TSH receptor autoantibodies that stayed positive. In the clinical cohort, patients with persistent Graves' disease had used antithyroid drugs for an average of around ten years. TCR sequencing covered 13 persistent and approximately 20 newly diagnosed Graves' disease patients, around 35 samples in total. This study used TCR sequencing and RNA sequencing of peripheral blood to compare persistent Graves' disease patients against newly diagnosed Graves' disease patients. The study took place in China and was registered as a clinical trial.

Overall study outcomes, separate from this receptor: Peripheral blood alone was examined, since thyroid tissue, which constituted the primary lesion, could not be accessed. Preferential use of TRBV28, TRBJ1-2 and TRBJ2-5 was observed in persistent disease, whereas TRBV20-1 and TRBJ2-1 were favored in newly diagnosed disease. Sequencing and analysis were restricted to the TCR beta chain. The small sample size was acknowledged by the authors as a limitation that may reduce accuracy. Persistent Graves' disease patients showed lower TCR Shannon entropy and fewer highly expanded clones than newly diagnosed patients, suggesting clonal expansion. A larger number of public clonotypes was shared among persistent patients (fewer than 3,000) than among newly diagnosed patients (more than 850).

The time point label here, explained by the study, means: persistent/refractory GD, antithyroid drugs over 5 years with positive TRAb. For both TCR sequencing and RNA sequencing, RNA was extracted from PBMCs using TRIzol. The diagnosis of Graves' disease followed American Thyroid Association guidelines. Patients for the study were recruited at an endocrinology department in Xi'an, China. From each patient, about 9 milliliters of peripheral blood was collected into an EDTA anticoagulant tube. PBMCs were isolated by Ficoll Paque Plus density gradient separation without further T cell sorting. RNA quality was checked with an Agilent 2100 Bioanalyzer and agarose gel, and concentration with a NanoDrop 2000. Many counts were recorded for this clonotype. Its antigen is not yet known. No much larger clone is present one base from it, and per-base qualities are unavailable. Library generation was performed with multiplex PCR. Sequencing was carried out with an Illumina HiSeq 4000. To build TCR beta libraries, CDR3 regions were amplified by Arm-PCR using iRepertoire HTBI primers. Gel purification was performed on PCR products prior to sequencing. The paper's data handling went like this. Gene usage analysis of CDR3 amino acid clonotypes used the 62 TRBV and fewer than 15 TRBJ segments found across samples. Filtered high-quality paired reads were merged into contigs using COPE and FqMerger. BLAST was used to align contigs to IMGT TRBV, TRBD and TRBJ reference genes, with CDR3 defined following IMGT. Any clonotype with a frequency above 0.1% was counted as a highly expanded clone. Repertoire diversity was measured by Shannon entropy, and V-J evenness by the Gini coefficient. Clonotypes shared by more than one individual were considered public. TCRdb took the public reads, trimmed them with fastp at Q25, ran MiXCR for clone calling and kept in-frame beta chains. Duplicate CDR3 protein sequences are folded into a single record with the most common DNA and genes. What appears here as the V and J calls and clone size reflects TCRdb's work, not the paper's. This sample has a few hundred thousand distinct CDR3 sequences in its table, and 20% to 25% of those were observed once. About a quarter of the sample comes from the top ten.

Clipping removes 5 bases from V and 3 bases from J, with 6 as the unmatched junction base count. Per the germline V gene (reference sequence), MNHEY is the CDR1 and SMNVEV is the CDR2. Including the terminal cysteine and phenylalanine, the CDR3 comprises 14 residues. Left in the record is the CDR3 DNA by itself, 42 bases read in frame from the first base. Sequences were derived from peripheral blood mononuclear cells (PBMCs), sampled when the disease was refractory, from a patient treated with antithyroid drugs. This TCR came from a female donor with Graves disease. This sequence uses TRBV27 and TRBJ1-1, with 7 junctional bases fitting TRBD1. The CDR3 region reads CASSETGRYTEAFF. The base sequence is TGTGCCAGCAGTGAGACAGGGAGGTACACTGAAGCTTTCTTT.